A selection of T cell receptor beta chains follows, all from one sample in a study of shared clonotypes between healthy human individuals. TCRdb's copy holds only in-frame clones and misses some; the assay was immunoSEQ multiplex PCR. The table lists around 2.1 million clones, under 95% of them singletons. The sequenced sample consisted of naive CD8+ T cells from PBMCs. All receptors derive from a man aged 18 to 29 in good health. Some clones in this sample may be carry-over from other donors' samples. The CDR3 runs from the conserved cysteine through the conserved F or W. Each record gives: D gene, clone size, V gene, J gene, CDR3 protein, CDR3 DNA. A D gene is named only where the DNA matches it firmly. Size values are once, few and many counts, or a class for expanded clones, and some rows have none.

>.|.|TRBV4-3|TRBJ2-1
CASSQDRASVYNEQFF
TGCGCCAGCAGCCAAGATAGGGCTAGCGTTTACAATGAGCAGTTCTTC
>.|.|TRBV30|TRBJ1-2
CAWSVGSDYGYTF
TGTGCCTGGAGTGTAGGAAGCGACTATGGCTACACCTTC
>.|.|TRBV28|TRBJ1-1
CASSSVTVSRTEAFF
TGTGCCAGCAGTTCGGTGACGGTGTCCCGCACTGAAGCTTTCTTT
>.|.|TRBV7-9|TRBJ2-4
CASSPRAPAKNIQYF
TGTGCCAGCAGCCCCCGGGCCCCAGCCAAAAACATTCAGTACTTC
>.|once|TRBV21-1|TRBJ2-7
CASSKEGRTAFYEQYF
TGTGCCAGCAGCAAAGAGGGGCGGACAGCCTTTTACGAGCAGTACTTC
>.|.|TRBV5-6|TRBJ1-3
CASSLRIGNTIYF
TGTGCCAGCAGCCTCAGAATTGGAAACACCATATATTTT
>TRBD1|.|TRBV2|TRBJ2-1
CASSSSPGTGSAGNEQFF
TGTGCCAGCAGCAGCAGTCCCGGGACAGGGTCGGCCGGCAATGAGCAGTTCTTC
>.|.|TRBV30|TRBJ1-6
CAWTIGAGRSPLHF
TGTGCCTGGACGATAGGGGCGGGACGGTCACCCCTCCACTTT
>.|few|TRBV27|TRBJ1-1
CASSSPGGTEAFF
TGTGCCAGCAGTTCCCCGGGGGGTACTGAAGCTTTCTTT
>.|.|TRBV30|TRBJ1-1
CAWSVDRANTEAFF
TGTGCCTGGAGTGTAGACAGAGCGAACACTGAAGCTTTCTTT
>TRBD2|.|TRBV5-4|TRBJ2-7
CASREGTSGLYEQYF
TGTGCCAGCAGGGAAGGGACTAGCGGCCTCTACGAGCAGTACTTC
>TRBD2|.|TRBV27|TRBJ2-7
CASSRGTSGIYEQYF
TGTGCCAGCAGTAGGGGGACTAGCGGGATCTACGAGCAGTACTTC
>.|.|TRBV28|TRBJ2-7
CASSLLLGTPSSYEQYF
TGTGCCAGCAGTTTACTCTTAGGGACACCGAGCTCCTACGAGCAGTACTTC
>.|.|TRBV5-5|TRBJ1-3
CASSRPSALGADTIYF
TGTGCCAGCAGCCGCCCGTCCGCTTTAGGGGCGGACACCATATATTTT
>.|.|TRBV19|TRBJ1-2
CASSSREVHGYTF
TGTGCCAGTAGTAGTAGGGAGGTCCATGGCTACACCTTC
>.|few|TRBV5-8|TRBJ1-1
CASSLAFAEAFF
TGTGCCAGCAGCTTGGCCTTCGCTGAAGCTTTCTTT
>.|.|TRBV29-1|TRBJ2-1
CSVCLGGGDEQFF
TGCAGCGTTTGTTTGGGCGGCGGGGATGAGCAGTTCTTC
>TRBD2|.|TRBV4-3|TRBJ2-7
CASSQDRTSNSYEQYF
TGCGCCAGCAGCCAAGATAGGACTAGCAATTCCTACGAGCAGTACTTC
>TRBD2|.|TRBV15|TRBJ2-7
CATSRDLRLAGEGYEQYF
TGTGCCACCAGCAGAGACCTGAGGCTAGCGGGAGAAGGATACGAGCAGTACTTC
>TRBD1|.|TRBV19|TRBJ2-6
CASSARRGTGAGANVLTF
TGTGCCAGTAGTGCCCGAAGGGGAACAGGGGCTGGGGCCAACGTCCTGACTTTC
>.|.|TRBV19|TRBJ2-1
CASSISWGRYNEQFF
TGTGCCAGTAGTATATCGTGGGGTAGGTACAATGAGCAGTTCTTC
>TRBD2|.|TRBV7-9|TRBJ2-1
CASSLRLAGVGTNEQFF
TGTGCCAGCAGCCTCCGACTAGCGGGAGTGGGAACAAATGAGCAGTTCTTC
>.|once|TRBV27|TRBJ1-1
CASSLLGWGVDTEAFF
TGTGCCAGCAGTTTATTGGGGTGGGGGGTGGACACTGAAGCTTTCTTT
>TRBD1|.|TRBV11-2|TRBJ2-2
CASSSSPGQANTGELFF
TGTGCCAGCAGCTCCTCTCCGGGACAGGCGAACACCGGGGAGCTGTTTTTT
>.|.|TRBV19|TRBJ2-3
CASSIRAFTDTQYF
TGTGCCAGTAGTATTAGGGCTTTCACAGATACGCAGTATTTT
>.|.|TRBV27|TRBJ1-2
CASSFHPRANYGYTF
TGTGCCAGCAGTTTCCACCCTAGAGCTAACTATGGCTACACCTTC
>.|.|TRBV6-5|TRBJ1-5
CASSYSKFQPQHF
TGTGCCAGCAGTTACTCGAAGTTTCAGCCCCAGCATTTT
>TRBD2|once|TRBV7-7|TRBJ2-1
CASSLSSGGYNEQFF
TGTGCCAGCAGCTTGTCTAGCGGGGGGTACAATGAGCAGTTCTTC
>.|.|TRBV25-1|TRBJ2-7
CASSVRRSSYEQYF
TGTGCCAGCAGTGTTCGACGATCCTCCTACGAGCAGTACTTC
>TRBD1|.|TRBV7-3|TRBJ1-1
CASSFRDRGNTEAFF
TGTGCCAGCAGCTTCCGGGACAGGGGGAACACTGAAGCTTTCTTT
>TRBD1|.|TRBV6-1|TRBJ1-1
CASTVDRAGTEAFF
TGTGCCAGCACGGTGGACAGGGCCGGCACTGAAGCTTTCTTT
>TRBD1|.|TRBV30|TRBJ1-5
CAWGGQSNNQPQHF
TGTGCCTGGGGGGGACAGTCTAACAATCAGCCCCAGCATTTT
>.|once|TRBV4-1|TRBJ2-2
CASSQSYSPGELFF
TGCGCCAGCAGCCAGTCCTATTCCCCCGGGGAGCTGTTTTTT
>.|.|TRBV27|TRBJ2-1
CASSLLGGGGNEQFF
TGTGCCAGCAGTTTATTGGGCGGGGGCGGGAATGAGCAGTTCTTC
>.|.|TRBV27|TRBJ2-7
CASSLGPQILTSYEQYF
TGTGCCAGCAGTCTCGGTCCCCAGATACTCACCTCCTACGAGCAGTACTTC
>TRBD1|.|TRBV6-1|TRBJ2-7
CASSEGQASYEQYF
TGTGCCAGCAGTGAGGGACAGGCTAGCTACGAGCAGTACTTC
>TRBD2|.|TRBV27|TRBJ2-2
CASSLLAGGGGELFF
TGTGCCAGCAGTTTGCTAGCGGGAGGCGGTGGGGAGCTGTTTTTT
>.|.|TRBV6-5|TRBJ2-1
CASSYGGMGYNEQFF
TGTGCCAGCAGTTACGGCGGGATGGGTTACAATGAGCAGTTCTTC
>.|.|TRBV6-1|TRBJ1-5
CASSEAVQGFEGNQPQHF
TGTGCCAGCAGTGAAGCGGTCCAGGGATTTGAGGGCAATCAGCCCCAGCATTTT
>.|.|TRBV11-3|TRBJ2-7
CASSPGTPAYEQYF
TGTGCCAGCAGCCCCGGGACACCGGCCTACGAGCAGTACTTC
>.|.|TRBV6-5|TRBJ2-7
CASIPADEQYF
TGTGCCAGCATCCCGGCAGACGAGCAGTACTTC
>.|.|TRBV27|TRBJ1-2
CASSFSLDIGKYGYTF
TGTGCCAGCAGTTTCTCCCTCGACATCGGGAAATATGGCTACACCTTC